These 5 T cell receptor beta chains were sequenced from one sample in a study of patients and donors after allogeneic stem cell transplantation. MiXCR was run by TCRdb on the RT-PCR reads, yielding one entry per CDR3 protein. The sample has hundreds of thousands of distinct CDR3 sequences, 16% seen once. The sample consisted of blood, either unsorted or a sorted T cell fraction (not recorded which). The source is a human donor who was either an allogeneic HSCT recipient or a stem cell or donor lymphocyte infusion donor (not recorded which). It is not recorded whose cells these are; they may come from a transplant donor.

The chain has TRBV11-2 and TRBJ2-1; D gene ambiguous. The CDR3 sequence is 11 residues long. Trimming cost V 5 bases and J 11 bases, with 10 bases left between them. Germline CDR1 and CDR2: SGHAT and FQNNGV. The CDR3 coding sequence is TGTGCCAGCAGCGCGGACCCGAAGCAGTTCTTC. Translated, it gives CASSADPKQFF.

This clonotype has a handful of counts. The gene calls are TRBV11-1 and TRBJ2-7, with 10 bases that match TRBD1. From germline, CDR1 is SGHAT and CDR2 FQDESV (reference sequence). The CDR3 has 15 residues. With 4 bases clipped from V and 5 bases from J, the junction kept 8 bases outside the gene matches. The CDR3 sequence: CASSSTGQGYDEQYF. The CDR3 DNA reads TGTGCCAGCAGCTCAACGGGACAGGGGTACGACGAGCAGTACTTC.

This clonotype was counted ten times or more. V gene TRBV24-1 combines with J gene TRBJ1-1; D is possibly TRBD1 (5 bases). Between the trimmed V and J ends, which lost 9 bases and 1 base, there was a span of 8 bases. The CDR3 sequence is 12 residues long. In germline, CDR1 is KGHDR, CDR2 SFDVKD. CDR3 amino acids: CATQQENTEAFF. The CDR3 nucleotides are TGTGCCACCCAACAGGAGAACACTGAAGCTTTCTTT.

The chain combines TRBV20-1 with TRBJ2-1; no firm D call. Trimming cost V 7 bases and J 9 bases, with 13 bases left between them. The V gene's germline CDR1 is DFQATT and CDR2 SNEGSKA (reference sequence). This CDR3 comprises 11 residues. The CDR3 DNA sequence: TGCAGTGTCAGCCTCGGCCGTGAGCAGTTCTTC. This codes for CSVSLGREQFF.

This clonotype has a handful of counts. The chain is built from TRBV5-6 and TRBJ1-1, with D unresolved. Germline CDR1 reads SGHDT; CDR2 reads YYEEEE. This CDR3 is 15 amino acids long. The ends were cut back, 0 bases at V and 5 bases at J, with 14 bases in the middle. CDR3 in amino acids: CASSLGSGRWTEAFF. CDR3 DNA: TGTGCCAGCAGCTTGGGTTCCGGGAGGTGGACTGAAGCTTTCTTT.